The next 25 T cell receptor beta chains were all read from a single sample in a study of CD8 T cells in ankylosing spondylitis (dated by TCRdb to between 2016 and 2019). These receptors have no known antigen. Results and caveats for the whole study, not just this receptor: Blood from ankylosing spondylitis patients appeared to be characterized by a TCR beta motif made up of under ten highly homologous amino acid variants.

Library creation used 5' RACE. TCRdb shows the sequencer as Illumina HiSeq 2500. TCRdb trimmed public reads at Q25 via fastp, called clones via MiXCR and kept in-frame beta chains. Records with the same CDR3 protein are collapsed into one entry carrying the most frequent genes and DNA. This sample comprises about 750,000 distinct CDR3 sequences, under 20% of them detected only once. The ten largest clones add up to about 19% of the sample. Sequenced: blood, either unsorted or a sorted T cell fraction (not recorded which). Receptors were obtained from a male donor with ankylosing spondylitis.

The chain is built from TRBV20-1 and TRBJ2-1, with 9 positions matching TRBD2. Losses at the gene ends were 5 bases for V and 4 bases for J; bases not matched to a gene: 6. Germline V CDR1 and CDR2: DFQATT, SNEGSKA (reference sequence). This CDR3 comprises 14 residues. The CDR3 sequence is CSAPRGGNYNEQFF. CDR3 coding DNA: TGCAGTGCTCCGCGGGGGGGCAATTACAATGAGCAGTTCTTC.

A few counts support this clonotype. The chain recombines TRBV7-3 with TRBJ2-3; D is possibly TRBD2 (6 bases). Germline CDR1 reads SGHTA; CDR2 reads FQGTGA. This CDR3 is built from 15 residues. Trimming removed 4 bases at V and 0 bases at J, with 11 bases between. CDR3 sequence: CASSWTGTSTDTQYF. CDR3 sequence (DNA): TGTGCCAGCAGCTGGACCGGGACTAGCACAGATACGCAGTATTTT.

The CDR3 region is CASSVGGSGIKDTQYF. CDR3 nucleotides: TGTGCCAGCAGCGTAGGAGGTAGCGGGATAAAGGATACGCAGTATTTT. The V and J genes are TRBV9 and TRBJ2-3; 8 bases fit TRBD2. The CDR3 is made up of 16 amino acids. The V gene's germline CDR1 is SGDLS and CDR2 YYNGEE. Trimming took 0 bases from V and 6 from J; bases not matched to a gene: 9.

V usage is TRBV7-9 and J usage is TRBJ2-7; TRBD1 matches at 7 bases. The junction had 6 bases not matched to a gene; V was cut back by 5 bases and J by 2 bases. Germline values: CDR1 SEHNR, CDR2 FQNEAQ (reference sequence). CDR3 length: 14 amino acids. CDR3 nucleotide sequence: TGTGCCAGCAGCCAGAGGGACAGTACCTACGAGCAGTACTTC. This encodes CASSQRDSTYEQYF.

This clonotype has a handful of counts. CDR3 loop: CATAGGANYGYTF. CDR3 nucleotide sequence: TGTGCCACCGCAGGGGGAGCTAACTATGGCTACACCTTC. The chain recombines TRBV7-9 with TRBJ1-2; 7 bases align to TRBD1. CDR3 size: 13 residues. Germline V CDR1 and CDR2: SEHNR, FQNEAQ (reference sequence). With V trimmed by 10 bases and J by 0 bases, 5 bases remained unmatched.

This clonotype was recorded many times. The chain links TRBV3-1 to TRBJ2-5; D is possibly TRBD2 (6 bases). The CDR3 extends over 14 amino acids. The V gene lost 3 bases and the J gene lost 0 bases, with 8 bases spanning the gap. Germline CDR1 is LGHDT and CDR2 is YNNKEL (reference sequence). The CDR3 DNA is TGTGCCAGCAGCCATGGAGGGGACCAAGAGACCCAGTACTTC. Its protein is CASSHGGDQETQYF.

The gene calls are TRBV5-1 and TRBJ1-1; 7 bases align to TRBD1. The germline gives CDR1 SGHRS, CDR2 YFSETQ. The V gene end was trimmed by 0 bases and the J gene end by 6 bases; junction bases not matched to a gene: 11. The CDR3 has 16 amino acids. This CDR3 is CASSLDPTGRGAEAFF. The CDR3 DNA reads TGCGCCAGCAGCTTGGACCCGACAGGGAGGGGCGCTGAAGCTTTCTTT.

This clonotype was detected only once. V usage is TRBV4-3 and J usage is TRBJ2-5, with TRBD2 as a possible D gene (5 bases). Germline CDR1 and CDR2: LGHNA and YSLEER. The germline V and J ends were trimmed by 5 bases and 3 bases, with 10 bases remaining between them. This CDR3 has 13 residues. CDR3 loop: CASSRGIEETQYF. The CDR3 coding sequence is TGCGCCAGCAGCAGAGGGATCGAAGAGACCCAGTACTTC.

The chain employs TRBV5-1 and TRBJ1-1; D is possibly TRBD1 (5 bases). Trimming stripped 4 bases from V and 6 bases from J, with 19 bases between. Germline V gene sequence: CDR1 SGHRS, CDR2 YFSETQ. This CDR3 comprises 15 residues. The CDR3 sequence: CASSLLETVGSEAFF. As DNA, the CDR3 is TGCGCCAGCAGCCTCCTGGAGACAGTGGGCTCTGAAGCTTTCTTT.

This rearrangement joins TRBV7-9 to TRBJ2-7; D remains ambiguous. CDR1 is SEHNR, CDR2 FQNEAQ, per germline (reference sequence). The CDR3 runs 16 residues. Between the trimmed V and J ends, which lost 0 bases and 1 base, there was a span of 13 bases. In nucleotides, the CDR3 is TGTGCCAGCAGCTTAGCCGGGCGGCAGTTATCCTACGAGCAGTACTTC. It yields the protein CASSLAGRQLSYEQYF.

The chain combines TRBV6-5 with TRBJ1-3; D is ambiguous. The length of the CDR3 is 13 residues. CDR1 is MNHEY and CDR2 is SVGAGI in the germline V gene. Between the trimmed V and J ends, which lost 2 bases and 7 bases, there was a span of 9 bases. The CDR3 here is CASSYELGNTIYF. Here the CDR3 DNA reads TGTGCCAGCAGTTACGAGCTGGGGAACACCATATATTTT.

This CDR3 reads CASSILGMNTEAFF. CDR3 bases: TGTGCCAGTAGTATCTTAGGGATGAACACTGAAGCTTTCTTT. This chain links TRBV19 with TRBJ1-1, with unresolved D. CDR1 is LNHDA, CDR2 SQIVND, per germline (reference sequence). The germline V and J ends were trimmed by 3 bases and 0 bases, with 8 bases remaining between them. CDR3 length: 14 residues.

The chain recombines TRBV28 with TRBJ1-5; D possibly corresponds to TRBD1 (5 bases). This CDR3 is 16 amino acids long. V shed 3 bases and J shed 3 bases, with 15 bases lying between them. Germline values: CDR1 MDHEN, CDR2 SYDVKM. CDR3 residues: CASSFKSGIFNQPQHF. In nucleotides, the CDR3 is TGTGCCAGCAGTTTCAAGTCAGGGATTTTCAATCAGCCCCAGCATTTT. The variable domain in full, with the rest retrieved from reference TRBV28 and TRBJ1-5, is DVKVTQSSRYLVKRTGEKVFLECVQDMDHENMFWYRQDPGLGLRLIYFSYDVKMKEKGDIPEGYSVSREKKERFSLILESASTNQTSMYLCASSFKSGIFNQPQHFGDGTRLSIL.

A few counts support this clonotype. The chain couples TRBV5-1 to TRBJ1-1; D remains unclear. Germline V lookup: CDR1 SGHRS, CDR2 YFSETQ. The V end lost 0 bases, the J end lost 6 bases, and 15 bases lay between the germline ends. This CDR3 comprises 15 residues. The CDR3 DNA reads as TGCGCCAGCAGCTTGGAGAGAGGTGAACTACCTGAAGCTTTCTTT. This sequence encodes CASSLERGELPEAFF.

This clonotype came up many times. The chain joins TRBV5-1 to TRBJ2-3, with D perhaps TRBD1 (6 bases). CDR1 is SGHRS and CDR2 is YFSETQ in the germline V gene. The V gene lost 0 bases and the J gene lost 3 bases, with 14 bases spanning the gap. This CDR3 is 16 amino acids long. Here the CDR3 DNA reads TGCGCCAGCAGCTTGGAGGTTCAGGGGAAAACAGATACGCAGTATTTT. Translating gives CASSLEVQGKTDTQYF. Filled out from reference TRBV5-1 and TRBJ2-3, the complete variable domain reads KAGVTQTPRYLIKTRGQQVTLSCSPISGHRSVSWYQQTPGQGLQFLFEYFSETQRNKGNFPGRFSGRQFSNSRSEMNVSTLELGDSALYLCASSLEVQGKTDTQYFGPGTRLTVL.

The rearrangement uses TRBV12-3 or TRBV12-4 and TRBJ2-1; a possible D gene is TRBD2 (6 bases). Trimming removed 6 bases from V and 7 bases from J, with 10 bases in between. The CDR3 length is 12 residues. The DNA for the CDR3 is TGTGCCAGCAGCCGCCGGGAGAATGAGCAGTTCTTC. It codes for CASSRRENEQFF.

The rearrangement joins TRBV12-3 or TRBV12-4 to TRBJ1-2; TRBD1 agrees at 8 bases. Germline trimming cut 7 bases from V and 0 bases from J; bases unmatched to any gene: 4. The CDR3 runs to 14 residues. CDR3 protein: CASTWTGTNYGYTF. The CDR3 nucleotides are TGTGCCAGCACCTGGACAGGGACTAACTATGGCTACACCTTC.

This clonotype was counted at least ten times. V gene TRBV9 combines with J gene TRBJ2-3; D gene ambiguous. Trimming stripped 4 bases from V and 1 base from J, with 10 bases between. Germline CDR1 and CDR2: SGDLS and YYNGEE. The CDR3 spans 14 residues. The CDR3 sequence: CASSPWGGTDTQYF. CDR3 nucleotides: TGTGCCAGCAGCCCGTGGGGTGGCACAGATACGCAGTATTTT.

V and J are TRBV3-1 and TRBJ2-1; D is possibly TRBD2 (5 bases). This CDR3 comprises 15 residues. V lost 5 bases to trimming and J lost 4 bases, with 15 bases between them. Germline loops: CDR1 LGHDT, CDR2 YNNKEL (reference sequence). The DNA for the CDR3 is TGTGCCAGCAGCAGGGAGACACAACTTTACAATGAGCAGTTCTTC. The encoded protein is CASSRETQLYNEQFF.

In nucleotides, the CDR3 is TGTGCCAGCAGGGGTCTGGCGGGAGTGAGGGGGCAAGAGACCCAGTACTTC. Translation: CASRGLAGVRGQETQYF. The chain employs TRBV28 and TRBJ2-5, with a possible D match to TRBD2 (7 bases). The germline V gene has CDR1 MDHEN and CDR2 SYDVKM. The V end was cut by 6 bases, the J end by 2 bases, with 22 bases between. This CDR3 is 17 amino acids long. Full variable domain (rest looked up from reference TRBV28 and TRBJ2-5): DVKVTQSSRYLVKRTGEKVFLECVQDMDHENMFWYRQDPGLGLRLIYFSYDVKMKEKGDIPEGYSVSREKKERFSLILESASTNQTSMYLCASRGLAGVRGQETQYFGPGTRLLVL.

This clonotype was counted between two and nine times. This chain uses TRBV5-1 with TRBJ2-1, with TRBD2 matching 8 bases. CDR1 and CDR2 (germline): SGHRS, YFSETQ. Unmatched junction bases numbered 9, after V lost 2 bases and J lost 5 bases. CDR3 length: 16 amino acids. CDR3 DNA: TGCGCCAGCAGCTTCAGTCCTCCGGGGGGGCACAATGAGCAGTTCTTC. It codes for CASSFSPPGGHNEQFF.

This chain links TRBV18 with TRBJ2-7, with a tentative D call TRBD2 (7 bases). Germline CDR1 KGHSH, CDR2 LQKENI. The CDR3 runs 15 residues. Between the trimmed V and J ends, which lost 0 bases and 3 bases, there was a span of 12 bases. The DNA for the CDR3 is TGTGCCAGCTCACCACCGGGCGGGGGCCTCTACGAGCAGTACTTC. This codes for CASSPPGGGLYEQYF. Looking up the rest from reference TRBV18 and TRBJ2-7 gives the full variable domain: NAGVMQNPRHLVRRRGQEARLRCSPMKGHSHVYWYRQLPEEGLKFMVYLQKENIIDESGMPKERFSAEFPKEGPSILRIQQVVRGDSAAYFCASSPPGGGLYEQYFGPGTRLTVT.

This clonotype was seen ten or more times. Written as DNA, the CDR3 is TGCGCCAGCAGCTTGCAGGGCGGAAGCCAAGAGACCCAGTACTTC. It yields the protein CASSLQGGSQETQYF. The chain combines TRBV5-1 with TRBJ2-5; possible D gene TRBD1, 5 bases. Per the germline V gene, CDR1 is SGHRS and CDR2 is YFSETQ. Trimming stripped 1 base from V and 1 base from J, with 11 bases between. This CDR3 has 15 amino acids. Together with reference TRBV5-1 and TRBJ2-5, the CDR3 gives the full variable domain: KAGVTQTPRYLIKTRGQQVTLSCSPISGHRSVSWYQQTPGQGLQFLFEYFSETQRNKGNFPGRFSGRQFSNSRSEMNVSTLELGDSALYLCASSLQGGSQETQYFGPGTRLLVL.

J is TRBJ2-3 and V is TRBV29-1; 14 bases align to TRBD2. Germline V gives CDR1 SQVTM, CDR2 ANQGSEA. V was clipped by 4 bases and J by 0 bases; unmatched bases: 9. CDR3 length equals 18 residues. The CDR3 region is CSVGGGLAGGRSTDTQYF. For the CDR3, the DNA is TGCAGCGTTGGGGGTGGACTAGCGGGGGGAAGGAGCACAGATACGCAGTATTTT.

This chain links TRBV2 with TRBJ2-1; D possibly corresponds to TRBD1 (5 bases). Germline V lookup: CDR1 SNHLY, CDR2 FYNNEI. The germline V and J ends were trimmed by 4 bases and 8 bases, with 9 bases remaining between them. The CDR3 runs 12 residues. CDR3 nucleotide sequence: TGTGCCAGCAGTGTCCAGGGTGATGAGCAGTTCTTC. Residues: CASSVQGDEQFF.